The 10 T cell receptor beta chains listed next were all sequenced from one sample in a study of T cells in Graves' hyperthyroidism and ophthalmopathy. It was RNA transcripts that yielded the amplified TCR beta CDR3 regions. An initial round of RT-PCR targeting the TCR CDR3 relied on the HTBI primer set. TCRdb re-analysed the multiplex PCR reads in MiXCR, keeping a single row per CDR3 protein. The sample holds 300,000 to 400,000 distinct CDR3 sequences, about 14% seen once. Input material: blood. The receptors here all came from a young woman with Graves' ophthalmopathy.

The sample holds many counts of this clonotype. V gene TRBV9 combines with J gene TRBJ2-3, with D unclear. The CDR3 spans 14 residues. CDR1 SGDLS and CDR2 YYNGEE come from the germline V gene. V dropped 0 bases and J dropped 1 base, with 6 bases sitting between them. The CDR3 sequence: CASSVGPRTDTQYF. The CDR3 DNA reads as TGTGCCAGCAGCGTAGGACCCCGCACAGATACGCAGTATTTT.

This clonotype has ten or more counts. The V gene is TRBV7-2, the J gene TRBJ2-3, with 15 positions matching TRBD2. This CDR3 comprises 18 residues. Germline V CDR1 and CDR2: SGHTA, FQGNSA. Losses at the gene ends were 5 bases for V and 4 bases for J; bases not matched to a gene: 10. The CDR3 sequence: CASSPVGLAGGPPDTQYF. The DNA of the CDR3 is TGTGCCAGCAGCCCAGTCGGACTAGCGGGGGGGCCCCCAGATACGCAGTATTTT.

There are a few counts of this clonotype. The CDR3 DNA follows: TGTGCCAGCAGCCCTCAATCACGCCGGACCTCAGAAGGAGAGCAGTTCTTC. It translates to CASSPQSRRTSEGEQFF. The chain joins TRBV7-3 to TRBJ2-1; no definite D call. This CDR3 is built from 17 residues. The V and J ends lost 5 bases and 10 bases respectively, with 27 bases between them. Germline CDR1 SGHTA, CDR2 FQGTGA.

This clonotype was counted ten times or more. The V gene is TRBV15, the J gene TRBJ1-5; D uncertain. Between the trimmed V and J ends, which lost 0 bases and 3 bases, there was a span of 9 bases. Germline CDR1 and CDR2: LNHNV and YYDKDF (reference sequence). This CDR3 region has 15 residues. The CDR3 here is CATSRDGVPNQPQHF. DNA for the CDR3: TGTGCCACCAGCAGAGATGGGGTTCCCAATCAGCCCCAGCATTTT.

The rearrangement uses TRBV13 and TRBJ2-3, with D tentatively TRBD1 (6 bases). The CDR3 loop spans 13 amino acids. Germline CDR1 reads PRHDT; CDR2 reads FYEKMQ (reference sequence). The V and J ends lost 5 bases and 8 bases respectively, with 14 bases between them. CDR3 sequence reads: CASSKATGLTQYF. The CDR3 nucleotides are TGTGCCAGCAGCAAAGCCACAGGGCTTACGCAGTATTTT.

The rearrangement links TRBV6-1 to TRBJ1-1, with D perhaps TRBD1 (5 bases). The CDR3 spans 16 residues. Germline loops: CDR1 MNHNS, CDR2 SASEGT. Trimming shortened V by 7 bases and J by 0 bases, and 18 bases separated the two germline ends. CDR3 nucleotides: TGTGCCAGCAACCAGGGAAACAGAGGGTTGAACACTGAAGCTTTCTTT. It encodes CASNQGNRGLNTEAFF.

This chain connects TRBV5-1 to TRBJ2-5; a possible D gene is TRBD2 (6 bases). Deletions cut 7 bases from V and 3 bases from J, with 16 bases between. The CDR3 is 14 residues long. Germline CDR1 and CDR2: SGHRS and YFSETQ. CDR3 DNA: TGCGCCAGCTCTGGGACTCGTATCGAAGAGACCCAGTACTTC. Amino acids: CASSGTRIEETQYF.

The gene calls are TRBV19 and TRBJ1-3; D not certain. Germline-derived CDR1 and CDR2 are LNHDA and SQIVND (reference sequence). The CDR3 totals 13 residues. Trimming left V 4 bases short and J 0 bases short, with 4 bases between. Written as DNA, the CDR3 is TGTGCCAGTAGTAGAAGCTCTGGAAACACCATATATTTT. Translated: CASSRSSGNTIYF.

This clonotype was observed at least ten times. The gene calls are TRBV2 and TRBJ2-2; D is uncertain. Between the trimmed V and J ends, which lost 7 bases and 1 base, there was a span of 25 bases. Per the germline V gene, CDR1 is SNHLY and CDR2 is FYNNEI. CDR3 length: 19 amino acids. CDR3 amino acids: CASKFRSTPNAVNTGELFF. The CDR3 DNA reads as TGTGCCAGCAAATTTCGGAGTACGCCTAACGCCGTGAACACCGGGGAGCTGTTTTTT.

Many counts were recorded for this clonotype. This chain links TRBV18 with TRBJ1-2; no clear D. V lost 6 bases and J lost 6, with 17 bases in between. The length of the CDR3 is 14 residues. The germline gives CDR1 KGHSH, CDR2 LQKENI. This chain's CDR3 is CASSPGSGFNGYTF. The CDR3 region has the DNA TGTGCCAGCTCCCCGGGGTCTGGGTTCAATGGCTACACCTTC. Based on the CDR3 plus reference TRBV18 and TRBJ1-2, the full variable domain is NAGVMQNPRHLVRRRGQEARLRCSPMKGHSHVYWYRQLPEEGLKFMVYLQKENIIDESGMPKERFSAEFPKEGPSILRIQQVVRGDSAAYFCASSPGSGFNGYTFGSGTRLTVV.